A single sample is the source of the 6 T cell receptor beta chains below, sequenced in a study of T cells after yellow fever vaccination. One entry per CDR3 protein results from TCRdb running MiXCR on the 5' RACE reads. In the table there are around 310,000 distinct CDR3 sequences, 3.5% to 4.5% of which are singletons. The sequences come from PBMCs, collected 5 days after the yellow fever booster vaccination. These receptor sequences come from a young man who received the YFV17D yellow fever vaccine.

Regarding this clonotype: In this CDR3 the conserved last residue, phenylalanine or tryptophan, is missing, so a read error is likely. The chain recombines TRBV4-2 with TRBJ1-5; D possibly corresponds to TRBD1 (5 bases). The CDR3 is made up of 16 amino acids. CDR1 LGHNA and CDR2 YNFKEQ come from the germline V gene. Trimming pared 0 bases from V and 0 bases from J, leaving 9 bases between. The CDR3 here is CASSQEGDYSNQPQHL. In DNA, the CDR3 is TGTGCCAGCAGCCAAGAGGGGGACTATAGCAATCAGCCCCAGCATTTG.

CDR3 loop: CASSSGLSNIQYF. DNA for the CDR3: TGCGCCAGCAGCTCCGGGCTATCAAACATTCAGTACTTC. V gene TRBV5-1 combines with J gene TRBJ2-4, with D hard to call. The V gene lost 3 bases and the J gene lost 6 bases, with 10 bases spanning the gap. Germline V CDR1 and CDR2: SGHRS, YFSETQ. This CDR3 has 13 residues.

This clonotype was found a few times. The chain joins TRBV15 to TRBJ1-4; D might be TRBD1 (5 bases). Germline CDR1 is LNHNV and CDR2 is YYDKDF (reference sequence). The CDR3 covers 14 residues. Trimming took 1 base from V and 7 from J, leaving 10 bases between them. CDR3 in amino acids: CATSRVGGSEKLFF. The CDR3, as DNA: TGTGCCACCAGCAGAGTTGGGGGTAGTGAAAAACTGTTTTTT.

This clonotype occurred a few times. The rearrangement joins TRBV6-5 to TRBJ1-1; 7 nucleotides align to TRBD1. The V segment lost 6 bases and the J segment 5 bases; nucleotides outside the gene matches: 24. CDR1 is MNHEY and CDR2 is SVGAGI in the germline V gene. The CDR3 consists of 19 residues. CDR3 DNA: TGTGCCAGCAGCGGGCTTATAGGGGGCTCCACCACATCGGGTACTGAAGCTTTCTTT. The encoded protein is CASSGLIGGSTTSGTEAFF.

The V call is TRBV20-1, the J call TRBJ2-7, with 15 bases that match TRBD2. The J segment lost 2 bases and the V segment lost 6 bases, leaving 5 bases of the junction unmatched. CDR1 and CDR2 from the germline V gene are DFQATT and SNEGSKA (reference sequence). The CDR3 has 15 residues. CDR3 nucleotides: TGCAGTGCCGTGGGACTAGCGGGGGGTACCTACGAGCAGTACTTC. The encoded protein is CSAVGLAGGTYEQYF.

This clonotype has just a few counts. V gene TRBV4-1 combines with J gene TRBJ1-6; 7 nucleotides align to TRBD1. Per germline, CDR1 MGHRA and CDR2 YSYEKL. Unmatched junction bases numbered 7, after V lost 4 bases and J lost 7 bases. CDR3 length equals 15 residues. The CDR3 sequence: CASSPNRGSNSPLHF. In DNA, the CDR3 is TGCGCCAGCAGCCCAAACAGGGGCTCGAATTCACCCCTCCACTTT.